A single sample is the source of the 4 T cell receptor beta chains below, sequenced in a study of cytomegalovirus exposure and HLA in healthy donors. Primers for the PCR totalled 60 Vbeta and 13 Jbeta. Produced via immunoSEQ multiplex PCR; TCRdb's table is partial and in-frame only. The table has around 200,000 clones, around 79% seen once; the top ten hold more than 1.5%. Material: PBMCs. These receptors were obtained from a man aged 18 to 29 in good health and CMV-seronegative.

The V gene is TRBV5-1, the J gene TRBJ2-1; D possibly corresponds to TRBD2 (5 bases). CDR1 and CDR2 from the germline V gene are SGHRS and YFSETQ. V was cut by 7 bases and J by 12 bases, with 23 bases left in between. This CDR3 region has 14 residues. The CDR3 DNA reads TGCGCCAGCCGACAACACCAACTAGTCCTGGGGCAGTTCTTC. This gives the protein CASRQHQLVLGQFF.

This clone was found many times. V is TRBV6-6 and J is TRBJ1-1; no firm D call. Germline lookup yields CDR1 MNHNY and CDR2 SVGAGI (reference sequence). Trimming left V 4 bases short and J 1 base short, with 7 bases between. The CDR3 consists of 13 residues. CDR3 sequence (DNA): TGTGCCAGCAGTTTCACAGAGAACACTGAAGCTTTCTTT. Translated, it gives CASSFTENTEAFF.

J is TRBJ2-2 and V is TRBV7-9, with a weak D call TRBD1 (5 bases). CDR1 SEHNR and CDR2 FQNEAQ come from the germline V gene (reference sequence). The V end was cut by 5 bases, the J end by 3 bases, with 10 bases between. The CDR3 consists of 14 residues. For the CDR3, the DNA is TGTGCCAGCAGCCTAGACAGTGACACCGGGGAGCTGTTTTTT. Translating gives CASSLDSDTGELFF.

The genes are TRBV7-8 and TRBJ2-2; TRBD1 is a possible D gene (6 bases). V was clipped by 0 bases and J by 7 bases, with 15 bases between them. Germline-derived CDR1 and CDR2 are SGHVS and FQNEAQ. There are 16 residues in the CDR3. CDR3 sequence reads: CASSLATGQRSGELFF. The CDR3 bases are TGTGCCAGCAGCTTAGCGACGGGACAAAGGAGCGGGGAGCTGTTTTTT.